In its sample, the clone carrying this TCR beta chain was seen once. The antigen is not known. Doses given second, at about 4 or about 12 weeks, were pooled. The data originate from a study of T cell responses to AZD1222 COVID-19 vaccine. Study findings and constraints: White British ancestry dominated among donors, who included more females, and clonal diversity was possibly underestimated.

The repertoire was sequenced with immunoSEQ multiplex PCR; TCRdb's copy has only in-frame clones and lacks some. Seen here are about 100,000 clones, 92% observed once, and the top ten hold about 8.1%. This TCR derives from an adult who received the AZD1222 COVID-19 vaccine. Sequenced material: peripheral blood, taken 28 days after the second AZD1222 dose.

The CDR3 sequence: CASSFTLSQGTNEKLFF. The CDR3 coding sequence is TGTGCCAGCAGCTTCACTTTGTCTCAGGGAACTAATGAAAAACTGTTTTTT. The chain combines TRBV28 with TRBJ1-4, with D perhaps TRBD1 (5 bases). The V gene's germline CDR1 is MDHEN and CDR2 SYDVKM. CDR3 size: 17 residues. Trimming took 6 bases from V and 1 from J, leaving 18 bases between them.